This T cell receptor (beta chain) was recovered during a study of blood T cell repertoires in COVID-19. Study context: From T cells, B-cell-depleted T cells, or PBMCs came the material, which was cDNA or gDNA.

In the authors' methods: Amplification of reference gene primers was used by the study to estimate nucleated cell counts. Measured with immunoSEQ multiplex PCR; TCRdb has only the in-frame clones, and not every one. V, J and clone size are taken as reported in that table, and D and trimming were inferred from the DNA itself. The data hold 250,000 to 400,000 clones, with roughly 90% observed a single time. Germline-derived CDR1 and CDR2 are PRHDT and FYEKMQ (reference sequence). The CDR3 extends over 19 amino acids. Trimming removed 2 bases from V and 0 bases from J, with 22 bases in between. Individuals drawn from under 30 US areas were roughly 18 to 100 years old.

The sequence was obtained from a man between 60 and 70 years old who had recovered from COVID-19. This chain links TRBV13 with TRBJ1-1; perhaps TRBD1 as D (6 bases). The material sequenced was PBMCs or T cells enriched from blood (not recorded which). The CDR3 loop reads CASSLSRGEGALMNTEAFF. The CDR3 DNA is TGTGCCAGCAGCTTAAGCAGGGGAGAAGGAGCCCTCATGAACACTGAAGCTTTCTTT.